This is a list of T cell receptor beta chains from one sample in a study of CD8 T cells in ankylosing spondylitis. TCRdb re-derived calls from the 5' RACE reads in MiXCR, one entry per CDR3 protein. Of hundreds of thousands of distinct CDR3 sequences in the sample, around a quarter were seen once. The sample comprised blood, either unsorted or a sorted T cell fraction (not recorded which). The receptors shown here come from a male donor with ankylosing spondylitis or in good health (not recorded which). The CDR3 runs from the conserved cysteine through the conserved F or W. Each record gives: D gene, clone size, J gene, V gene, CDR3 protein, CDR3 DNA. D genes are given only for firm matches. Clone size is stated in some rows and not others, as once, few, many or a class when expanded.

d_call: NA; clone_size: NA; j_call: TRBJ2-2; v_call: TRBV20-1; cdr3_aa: CSAFTGTANTGELFF; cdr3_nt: TGCAGTGCTTTCACAGGAACGGCGAACACCGGGGAGCTGTTTTTT
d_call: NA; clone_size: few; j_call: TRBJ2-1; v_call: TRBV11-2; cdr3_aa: CASSKLQGPYNEQFF; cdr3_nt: TGTGCCAGCAGCAAACTACAGGGACCCTACAATGAGCAGTTCTTC
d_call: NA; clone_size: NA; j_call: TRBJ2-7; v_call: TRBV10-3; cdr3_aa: CAISEGASDIYEQYF; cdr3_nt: TGTGCCATCAGTGAGGGGGCTAGCGACATCTACGAGCAGTACTTC
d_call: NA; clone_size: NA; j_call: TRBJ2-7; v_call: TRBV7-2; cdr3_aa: CASSFLDSYEQYF; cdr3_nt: TGTGCCAGCAGCTTCCTGGACAGCTACGAGCAGTACTTC
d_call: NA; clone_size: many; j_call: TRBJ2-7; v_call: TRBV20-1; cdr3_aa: CSARAGGNSYEQYF; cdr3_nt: TGCAGTGCTAGAGCTGGCGGGAACTCCTACGAGCAGTACTTC
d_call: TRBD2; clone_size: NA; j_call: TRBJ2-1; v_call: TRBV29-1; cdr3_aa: CSGTSGRASEQFF; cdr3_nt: TGCAGCGGGACTAGCGGGAGGGCCAGTGAGCAGTTCTTC
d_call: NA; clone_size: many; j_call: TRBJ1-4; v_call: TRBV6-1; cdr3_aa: CASSDRATNEKLFF; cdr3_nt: TGTGCCAGCAGTGACCGGGCAACTAATGAAAAACTGTTTTTT
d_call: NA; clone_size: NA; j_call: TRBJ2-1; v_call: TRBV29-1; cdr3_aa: CSVAGIVPISNEQFF; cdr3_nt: TGCAGCGTTGCCGGGATTGTCCCCATTTCCAATGAGCAGTTCTTC
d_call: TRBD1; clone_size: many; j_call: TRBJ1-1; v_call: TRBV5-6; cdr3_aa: CASSTYGQGARGAFF; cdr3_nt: TGTGCCAGCAGCACATACGGACAGGGGGCGCGTGGAGCTTTCTTT
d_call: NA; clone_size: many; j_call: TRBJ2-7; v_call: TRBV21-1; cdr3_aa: CASSKSPERVPYEQYF; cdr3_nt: TGTGCCAGCAGCAAAAGCCCAGAGAGGGTCCCCTACGAGCAGTACTTC
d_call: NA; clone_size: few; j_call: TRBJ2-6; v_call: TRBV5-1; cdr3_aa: CASSQSFDSGANVLTF; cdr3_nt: TGCGCCAGCAGTCAGAGTTTTGATTCTGGGGCCAACGTCCTGACTTTC
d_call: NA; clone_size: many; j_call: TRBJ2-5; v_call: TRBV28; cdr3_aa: CASSSQGRWETQYF; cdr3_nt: TGTGCCAGCAGTTCGCAGGGCAGGTGGGAGACCCAGTACTTC
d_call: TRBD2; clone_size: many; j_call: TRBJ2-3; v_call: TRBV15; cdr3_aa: CATSSPYSGSWATDTQYF; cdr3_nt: TGTGCCACCAGCAGCCCATATAGCGGGAGTTGGGCCACAGATACGCAGTATTTT
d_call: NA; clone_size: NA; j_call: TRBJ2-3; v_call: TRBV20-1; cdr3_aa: CSARPSRVDTQYF; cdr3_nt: TGCAGTGCTAGACCTTCCAGGGTAGATACGCAGTATTTT
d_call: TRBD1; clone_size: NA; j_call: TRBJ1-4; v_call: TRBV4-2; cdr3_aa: CASSQRTGPNEKLFF; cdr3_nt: TGTGCCAGCAGCCAACGGACAGGTCCTAATGAAAAACTGTTTTTT
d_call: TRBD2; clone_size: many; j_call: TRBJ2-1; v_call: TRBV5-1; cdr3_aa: CASSQGLAGVWYEQFF; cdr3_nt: TGCGCCAGCAGCCAGGGACTAGCGGGAGTATGGTATGAGCAGTTCTTC
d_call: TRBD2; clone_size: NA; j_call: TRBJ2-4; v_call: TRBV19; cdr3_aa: CASSIRTSGMTVAKNIQYF; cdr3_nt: TGTGCCAGTAGTATTCGGACTAGCGGAATGACAGTAGCCAAAAACATTCAGTACTTC
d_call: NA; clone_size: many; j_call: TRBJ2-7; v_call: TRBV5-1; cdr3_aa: CASSLESSSYEQYF; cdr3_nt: TGCGCCAGCAGCTTGGAGTCGAGCTCCTACGAGCAGTACTTC
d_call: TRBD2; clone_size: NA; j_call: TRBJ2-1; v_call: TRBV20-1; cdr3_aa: CSAKTSGSRNEQFF; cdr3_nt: TGCAGTGCCAAAACTAGCGGGAGTAGGAATGAGCAGTTCTTC
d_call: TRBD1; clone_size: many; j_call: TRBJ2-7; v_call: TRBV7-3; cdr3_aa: CASSQDRGSEQYF; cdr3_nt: TGTGCCAGCAGCCAGGACAGGGGGAGTGAGCAGTACTTC
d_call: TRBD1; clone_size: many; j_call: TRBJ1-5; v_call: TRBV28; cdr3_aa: CASSFWDRGSQPQHF; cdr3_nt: TGTGCCAGCAGTTTCTGGGACAGGGGTAGTCAGCCCCAGCATTTT
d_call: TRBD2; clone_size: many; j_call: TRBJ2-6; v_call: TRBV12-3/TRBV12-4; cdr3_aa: CASSPIAGAYSGANVLTF; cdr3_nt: TGTGCCAGCAGTCCGATAGCGGGAGCCTACTCTGGGGCCAACGTCCTGACTTTC
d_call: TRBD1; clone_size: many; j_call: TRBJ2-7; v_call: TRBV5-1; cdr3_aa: CASSFGQGAPKPHYEQYF; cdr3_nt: TGCGCCAGCAGCTTCGGACAGGGGGCCCCCAAACCCCACTACGAGCAGTACTTC
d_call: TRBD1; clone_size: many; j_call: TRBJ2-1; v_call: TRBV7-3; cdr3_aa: CASSLGQGVYNEQFF; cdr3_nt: TGTGCCAGCAGCTTGGGACAGGGAGTATACAATGAGCAGTTCTTC
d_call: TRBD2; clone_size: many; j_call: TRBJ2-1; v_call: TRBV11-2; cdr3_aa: CASSSLAGTQGNEQFF; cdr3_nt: TGTGCCAGCAGCTCACTAGCGGGAACCCAGGGGAATGAGCAGTTCTTC
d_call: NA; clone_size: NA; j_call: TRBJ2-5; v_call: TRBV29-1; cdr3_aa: CSHETGYGETQYF; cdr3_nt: TGCAGCCACGAGACAGGTTACGGCGAGACCCAGTACTTC
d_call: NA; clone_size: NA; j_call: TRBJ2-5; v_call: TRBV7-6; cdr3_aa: CASSYAGHQETQYF; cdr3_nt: TGTGCCAGCAGCTACGCGGGACACCAAGAGACCCAGTACTTC
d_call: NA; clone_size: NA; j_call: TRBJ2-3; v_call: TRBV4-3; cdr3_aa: CASSQDGGPRYF; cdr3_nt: TGCGCCAGCAGCCAAGACGGGGGGCCCCGGTATTTT
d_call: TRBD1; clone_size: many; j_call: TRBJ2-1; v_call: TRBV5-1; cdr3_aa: CASSLWDRGVNEQFF; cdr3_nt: TGCGCCAGCAGCTTATGGGACAGGGGGGTCAATGAGCAGTTCTTC
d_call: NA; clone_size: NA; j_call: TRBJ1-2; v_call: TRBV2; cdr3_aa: CASHTSMNYGYTF; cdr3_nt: TGTGCCAGCCACACCTCGATGAACTATGGCTACACCTTC
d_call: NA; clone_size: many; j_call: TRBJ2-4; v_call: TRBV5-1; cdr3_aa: CASSERAGVAKNIQYF; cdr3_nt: TGCGCCAGCAGCGAAAGGGCAGGGGTAGCCAAAAACATTCAGTACTTC
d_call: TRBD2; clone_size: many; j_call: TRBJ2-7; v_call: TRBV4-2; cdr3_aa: CASSQLLDVAGAYEQYF; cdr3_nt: TGTGCCAGCAGCCAGCTATTGGATGTAGCGGGAGCTTACGAGCAGTACTTC
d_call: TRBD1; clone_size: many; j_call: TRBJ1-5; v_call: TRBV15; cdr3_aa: CATSSKGAGSNQPQHF; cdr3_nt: TGTGCCACCAGCAGCAAGGGGGCAGGGAGCAATCAGCCCCAGCATTTT
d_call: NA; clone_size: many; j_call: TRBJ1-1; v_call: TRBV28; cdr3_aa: CASRLQGGTEAFF; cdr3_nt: TGTGCCAGCAGGCTACAGGGTGGGACTGAAGCTTTCTTT
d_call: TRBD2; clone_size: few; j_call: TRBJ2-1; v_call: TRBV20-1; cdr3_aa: CSARGGTSGSADEQFF; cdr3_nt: TGCAGTGCTAGAGGCGGGACTAGCGGGAGTGCAGATGAGCAGTTCTTC
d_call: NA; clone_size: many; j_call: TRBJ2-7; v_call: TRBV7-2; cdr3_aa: CASSLQLRGEQYF; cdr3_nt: TGTGCCAGCAGCTTGCAACTACGCGGCGAGCAGTACTTC
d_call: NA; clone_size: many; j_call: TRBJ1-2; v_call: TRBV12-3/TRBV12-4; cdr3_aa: CASSLLAPGHPNYGYTF; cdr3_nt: TGTGCCAGCAGTTTACTAGCGCCGGGACATCCTAACTATGGCTACACCTTC
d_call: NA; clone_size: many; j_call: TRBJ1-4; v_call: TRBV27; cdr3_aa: CASSQQPNTGLTNEKLFF; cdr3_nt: TGTGCCAGCAGTCAACAGCCGAACACAGGGCTCACTAATGAAAAACTGTTTTTT
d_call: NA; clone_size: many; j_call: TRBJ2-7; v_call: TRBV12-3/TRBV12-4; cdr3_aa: CASSLAIGGEQYF; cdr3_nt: TGTGCCAGCAGTTTAGCAATCGGGGGTGAGCAGTACTTC
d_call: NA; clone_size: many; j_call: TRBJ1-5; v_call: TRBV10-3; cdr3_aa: CAISGTKWGDSNQPQHF; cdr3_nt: TGTGCCATCAGTGGGACGAAATGGGGGGATAGCAATCAGCCCCAGCATTTT
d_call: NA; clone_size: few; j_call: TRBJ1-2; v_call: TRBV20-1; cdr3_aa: CSAPADSPFGYTF; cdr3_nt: TGCAGTGCTCCTGCAGACAGTCCCTTTGGCTACACCTTC
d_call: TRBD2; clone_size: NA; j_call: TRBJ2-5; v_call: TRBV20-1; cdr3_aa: CSIGLAQQETQYF; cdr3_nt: TGCAGTATAGGACTAGCCCAGCAAGAGACCCAGTACTTC
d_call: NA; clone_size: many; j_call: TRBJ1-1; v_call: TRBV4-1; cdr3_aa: CASSPLGGRTEAFF; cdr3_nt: TGCGCCAGCAGCCCGCTTGGGGGAAGGACTGAAGCTTTCTTT
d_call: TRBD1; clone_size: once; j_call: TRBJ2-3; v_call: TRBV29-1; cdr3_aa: CSVEGGTGPPDTQYF; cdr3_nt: TGCAGCGTTGAAGGGGGGACAGGTCCGCCGGATACGCAGTATTTT
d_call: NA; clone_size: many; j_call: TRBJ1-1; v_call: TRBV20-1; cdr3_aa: CSARSRDKNTEAFF; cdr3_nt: TGCAGTGCTAGAAGCCGGGACAAGAACACTGAAGCTTTCTTT
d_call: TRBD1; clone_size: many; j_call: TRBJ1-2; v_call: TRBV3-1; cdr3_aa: CASSRTTPTQGARGYTF; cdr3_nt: TGTGCCAGCAGCCGAACAACCCCCACTCAGGGGGCGCGCGGCTACACCTTC
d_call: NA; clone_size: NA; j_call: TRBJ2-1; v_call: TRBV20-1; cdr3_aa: CSARDQGTGSYNEQFF; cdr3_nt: TGCAGTGCTAGAGATCAGGGGACTGGCTCCTACAATGAGCAGTTCTTC
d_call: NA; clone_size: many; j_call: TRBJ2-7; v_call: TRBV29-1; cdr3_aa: CSAGLTYEQYF; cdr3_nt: TGCAGCGCCGGACTTACCTACGAGCAGTACTTC
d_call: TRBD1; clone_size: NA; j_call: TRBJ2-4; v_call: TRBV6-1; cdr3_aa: CASSRQGARENIQYF; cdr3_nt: TGTGCCAGCAGTAGACAGGGGGCCCGGGAAAACATTCAGTACTTC
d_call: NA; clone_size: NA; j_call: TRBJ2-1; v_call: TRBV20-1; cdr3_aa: CTHYPLSSNNEQFF; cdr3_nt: TGCACGCATTACCCCCTGAGCTCGAACAATGAGCAGTTCTTC
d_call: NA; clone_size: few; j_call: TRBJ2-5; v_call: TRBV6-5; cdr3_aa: CASSYGETQYF; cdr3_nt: TGTGCCAGCAGTTACGGGGAGACCCAGTACTTC
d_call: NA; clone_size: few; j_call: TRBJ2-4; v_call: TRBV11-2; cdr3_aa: CASSTQGGNIQYF; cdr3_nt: TGTGCCAGCAGCACACAAGGGGGAAACATTCAGTACTTC
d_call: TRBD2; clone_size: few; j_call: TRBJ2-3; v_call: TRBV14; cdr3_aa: CASSQRTSGSSDTQYF; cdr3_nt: TGTGCCAGCAGCCAACGGACTAGCGGGAGTTCAGATACGCAGTATTTT
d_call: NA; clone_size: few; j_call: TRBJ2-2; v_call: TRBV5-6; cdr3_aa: CASSLGRQNTGELFF; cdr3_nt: TGTGCCAGCAGCTTAGGCAGGCAGAACACCGGGGAGCTGTTTTTT